This TCR beta chain was identified in a study of neoadjuvant anti-PD-1 for oral cavity cancer. For the study at large: Non-progressing patients received a fourth nivolumab dose near day 43, then surgery on days 50-56. Whole-study findings and limits: Higher pretreatment Treg/Th17 ratios tracked higher pretreatment blood clonality.

Time point indicated: after neoadjuvant nivolumab, at surgical resection. This clone was seen a single time. Its antigen is unknown. The assay was immunoSEQ multiplex PCR, and TCRdb's table has in-frame clones only and misses some. The table records more than 9,500 clones, roughly two thirds of them present only once. The specimen comprised PBMCs, sampled after nivolumab (anti-PD-1) treatment. The TCR sequence derives from a person aged 35-79 years with oral cavity squamous cell carcinoma.

The CDR3 bases are TGCGCCAGCAGCCCCGCTAGCGGGATTTCCTACGAGCAGTACTTC. This translates into CASSPASGISYEQYF. The V and J genes are TRBV4-1 and TRBJ2-7; 9 positions agree with TRBD2. Trimming took 4 bases from V and 1 from J; bases not matched to a gene: 5. Germline V gene data show CDR1 as MGHRA and CDR2 as YSYEKL. This CDR3 has 15 residues.